This passage covers 6 T cell receptor beta chains from one sample sequenced in a study of spatial heterogeneity in lung cancer. This sample's time point: sample taken at primary tumor resection. Tumor, nontumor lung or frozen PBMC supplied whole RNA that was sequenced unsorted. In TCRdb, the 5' RACE reads were re-called with MiXCR into one record per CDR3 protein. The table includes over 75,000 distinct CDR3 sequences, 15% to 25% detected once. The sequences come from PBMCs, collected at surgery. These receptors came from a male donor with early-stage non-small cell lung cancer.

This chain connects TRBV20-1 to TRBJ2-1; TRBD2 matches 8 bases. This CDR3 spans 14 amino acids. CDR1 DFQATT and CDR2 SNEGSKA come from the germline V gene (reference sequence). The junction had 3 bases not matched to a gene; V was cut back by 4 bases and J by 1 base. CDR3 sequence (DNA): TGCAGTGCTATAGCGGGGATTTCCTACAATGAGCAGTTCTTC. Translated, it gives CSAIAGISYNEQFF.

CDR3 sequence: CATNPTGTGELFF. Here the CDR3 DNA reads TGTGCCACCAATCCAACAGGGACCGGGGAGCTGTTTTTT. The chain carries TRBV24-1 and TRBJ2-2, with a tentative D call TRBD1 (6 bases). V was pared by 8 bases and J by 5 bases, with 11 bases between. The CDR3 has 13 amino acids. CDR1 is KGHDR and CDR2 is SFDVKD in the germline V gene.

The CDR3 nucleotides read TGTGCCAGCAGTTTAAAGGGACTAGCGGGAACCTTTACCACCGGGGAGCTGTTTTTT. Its protein product is CASSLKGLAGTFTTGELFF. The V and J genes are TRBV27 and TRBJ2-2; 13 bases are a match to TRBD2. The germline V gene encodes CDR1 MNHEY and CDR2 SMNVEV (reference sequence). This CDR3 contains 19 residues. Trimming cost V 2 bases and J 4 bases; bases outside gene matches: 10.

This clonotype was counted only a few times. J is TRBJ2-3 and V is TRBV6-5; D is unresolved. The CDR3 is made up of 13 amino acids. Per the germline V gene, CDR1 is MNHEY and CDR2 is SVGAGI. V lost 10 bases and J lost 0, with 11 bases in between. The CDR3 spells CATLSPSTDTQYF. CDR3 nucleotide sequence: TGTGCCACACTTAGCCCTAGCACAGATACGCAGTATTTT.

V usage is TRBV2 and J usage is TRBJ2-2; TRBD2 aligns across 8 bases. Germline CDR1 and CDR2: SNHLY and FYNNEI. J lost 6 bases, V lost 6 bases, and 9 bases had no gene match. The CDR3 has 15 amino acids. As DNA, the CDR3 is TGTGCCAGCAGGGGGACAAGCGGGGGACCCGGGGAGCTGTTTTTT. It translates to CASRGTSGGPGELFF.

The CDR3 sequence: CASSLGVGNQPQHF. The DNA of the CDR3 is TGTGCCAGCAGCTTAGGTGTGGGCAATCAGCCCCAGCATTTT. The chain carries TRBV11-2 and TRBJ1-5; no firm D call. This CDR3 is 14 amino acids long. Trimming pared 1 base from V and 2 bases from J, leaving 6 bases between. CDR1 and CDR2 (germline): SGHAT, FQNNGV.